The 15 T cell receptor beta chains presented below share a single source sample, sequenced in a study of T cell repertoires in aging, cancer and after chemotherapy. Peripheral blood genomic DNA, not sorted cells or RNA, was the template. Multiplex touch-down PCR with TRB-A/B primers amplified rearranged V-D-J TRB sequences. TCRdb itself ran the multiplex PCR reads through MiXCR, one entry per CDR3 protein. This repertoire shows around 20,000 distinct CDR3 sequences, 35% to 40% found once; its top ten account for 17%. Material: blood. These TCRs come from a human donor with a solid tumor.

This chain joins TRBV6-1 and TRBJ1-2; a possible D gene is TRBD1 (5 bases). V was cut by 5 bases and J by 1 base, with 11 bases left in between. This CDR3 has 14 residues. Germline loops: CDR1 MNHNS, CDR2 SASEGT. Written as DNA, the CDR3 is TGTGCCAGCAGTATAGACAGTTTTAACTATGGCTACACCTTC. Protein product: CASSIDSFNYGYTF.

The CDR3 coding sequence is TGTGCCAGCAGTCCCCGGGGGGGCTACGAGCAGTACTTC. Translating it yields CASSPRGGYEQYF. V usage is TRBV6-2 or TRBV6-3 and J usage is TRBJ2-7, with TRBD2 matching over 8 bases. Per the germline V gene, CDR1 is MNHEY and CDR2 is SVGEGT. This CDR3 is built from 13 residues. Trimming cost V 5 bases and J 3 bases; bases outside gene matches: 3.

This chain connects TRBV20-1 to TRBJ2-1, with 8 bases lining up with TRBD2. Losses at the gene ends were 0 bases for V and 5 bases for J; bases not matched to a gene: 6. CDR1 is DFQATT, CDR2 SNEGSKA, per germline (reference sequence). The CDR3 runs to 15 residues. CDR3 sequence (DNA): TGCAGTGCTAGAGATCTGGATAGCGGGAACAATGAGCAGTTCTTC. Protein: CSARDLDSGNNEQFF.

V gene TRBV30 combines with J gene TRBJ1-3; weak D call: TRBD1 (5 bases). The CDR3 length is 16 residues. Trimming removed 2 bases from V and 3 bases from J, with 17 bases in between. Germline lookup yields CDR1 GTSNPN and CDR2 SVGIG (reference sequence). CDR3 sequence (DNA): TGTGCCTGGAGTTATGAGGCGGCAGGGATTGGAAACACCATATATTTT. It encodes CAWSYEAAGIGNTIYF.

The CDR3 DNA is TGTGCCAGCAGTGAAAGCGACACCGGGGAGCTGTTTTTT. It is translated as CASSESDTGELFF. The V call is TRBV6-1, the J call TRBJ2-2; D is uncertain. The CDR3 runs to 13 residues. Between the trimmed V and J ends, which lost 2 bases and 3 bases, there was a span of 4 bases. Germline V gives CDR1 MNHNS, CDR2 SASEGT.

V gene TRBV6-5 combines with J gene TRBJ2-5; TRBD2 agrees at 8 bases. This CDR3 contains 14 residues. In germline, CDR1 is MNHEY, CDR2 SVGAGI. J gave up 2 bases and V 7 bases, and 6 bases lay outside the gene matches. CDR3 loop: CASTPGGVQETQYF. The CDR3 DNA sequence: TGTGCCAGCACCCCCGGGGGGGTTCAAGAGACCCAGTACTTC.

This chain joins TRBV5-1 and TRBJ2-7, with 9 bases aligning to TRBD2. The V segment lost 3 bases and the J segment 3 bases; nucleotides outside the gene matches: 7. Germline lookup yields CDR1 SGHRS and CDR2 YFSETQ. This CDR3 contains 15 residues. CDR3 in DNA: TGCGCCAGCAGCTCGACTAGCGGCCAACTCTACGAGCAGTACTTC. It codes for CASSSTSGQLYEQYF.

CDR3 sequence reads: CASSWAGTGAYEQYF. For the CDR3, the DNA is TGTGCCAGCAGTTGGGCAGGGACAGGGGCCTACGAGCAGTACTTC. This chain connects TRBV27 to TRBJ2-7; 10 bases match TRBD1. The CDR3 spans 15 residues. V lost 4 bases, J lost 2 bases, and 5 bases stayed unmatched. The germline CDR1 and CDR2 sequences are MNHEY and SMNVEV (reference sequence).

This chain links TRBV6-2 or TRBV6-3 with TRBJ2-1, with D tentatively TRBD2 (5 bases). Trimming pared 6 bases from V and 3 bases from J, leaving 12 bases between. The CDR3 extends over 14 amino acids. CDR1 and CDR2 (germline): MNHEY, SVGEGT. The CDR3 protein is CASSLTRDYNEQFF. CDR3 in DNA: TGTGCCAGCAGCCTAACACGGGACTACAATGAGCAGTTCTTC.

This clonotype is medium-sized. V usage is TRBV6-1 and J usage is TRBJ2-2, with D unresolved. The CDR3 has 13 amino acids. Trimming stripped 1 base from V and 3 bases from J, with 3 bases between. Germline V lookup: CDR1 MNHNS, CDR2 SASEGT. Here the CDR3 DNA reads TGTGCCAGCAGTGAAGTGTACACCGGGGAGCTGTTTTTT. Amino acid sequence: CASSEVYTGELFF.

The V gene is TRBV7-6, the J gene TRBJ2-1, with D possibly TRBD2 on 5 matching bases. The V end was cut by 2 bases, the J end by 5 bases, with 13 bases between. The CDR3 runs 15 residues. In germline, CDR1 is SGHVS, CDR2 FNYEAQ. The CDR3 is CASSLMPSKNNEQFF. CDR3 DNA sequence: TGTGCCAGCAGCTTAATGCCTAGCAAAAACAATGAGCAGTTCTTC.

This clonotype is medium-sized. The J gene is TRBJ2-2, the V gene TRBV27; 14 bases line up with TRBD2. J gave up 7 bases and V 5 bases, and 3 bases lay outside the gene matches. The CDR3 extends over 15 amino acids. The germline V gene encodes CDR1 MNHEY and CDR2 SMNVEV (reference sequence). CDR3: CASSAGTSGSGELFF. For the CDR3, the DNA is TGTGCCAGCAGTGCCGGGACTAGCGGGAGCGGGGAGCTGTTTTTT.

The DNA of the CDR3 is TGTGCCAGCAGTGAAGGGGGTTGGAGGGACCAAGAGACCCAGTACTTC. Protein: CASSEGGWRDQETQYF. This chain uses TRBV6-1 with TRBJ2-5; TRBD2 is a possible D gene (6 bases). V lost 1 base and J lost 0, with 12 bases in between. Germline values: CDR1 MNHNS, CDR2 SASEGT. The CDR3 has 16 amino acids.

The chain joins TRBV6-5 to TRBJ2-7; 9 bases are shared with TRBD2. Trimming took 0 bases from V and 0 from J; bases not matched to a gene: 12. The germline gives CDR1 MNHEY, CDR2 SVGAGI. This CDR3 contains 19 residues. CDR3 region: CASSYSLAGLGRSSYEQYF. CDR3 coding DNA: TGTGCCAGCAGTTACTCGCTAGCGGGGCTGGGGAGGAGCTCCTACGAGCAGTACTTC.

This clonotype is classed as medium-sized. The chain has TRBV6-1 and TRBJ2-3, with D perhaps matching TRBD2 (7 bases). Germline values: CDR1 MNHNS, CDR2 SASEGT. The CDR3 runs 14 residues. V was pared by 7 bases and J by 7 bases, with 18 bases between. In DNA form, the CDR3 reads TGTGCCAGCACCGAAGGAGGGGGGGCCAATACGCAGTATTTT. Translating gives CASTEGGGANTQYF.